A selection of T cell receptor beta chains follows, all from one sample in a study of blood T cell repertoires in COVID-19. Method: immunoSEQ multiplex PCR; TCRdb's copy keeps in-frame clones and lacks some. This table has roughly 250,000 clones, over 75% appearing once. The specimen sequenced was peripheral blood. The origin of the receptors is a woman aged 40 to 50 who had recovered from COVID-19. The CDR3 runs from the conserved cysteine through the conserved F or W. The order of the fields is J gene, D gene, clone size, V gene, CDR3 DNA, CDR3 protein. The D gene is left open where the match is weak. Not every row has a clone size; where given, it reads once, few, many or a size class.

TRBJ2-1,-,-,TRBV21-1,TGTGCCAGCAGCAGGTGGGACAGAGGGGGATTCTCCTACAATGAGCAGTTCTTC,CASSRWDRGGFSYNEQFF
TRBJ2-3,TRBD1,once,TRBV13,TGTGCCAGCAGCTTGGGACAGGCGCGCACAGATACGCAGTATTTT,CASSLGQARTDTQYF
TRBJ1-4,TRBD1,-,TRBV30,TGTGCCTGGAGTGTTGCGGGGGGACAGCAAGAAAAACTGTTTTTT,CAWSVAGGQQEKLFF
TRBJ2-7,-,-,TRBV7-9,TGTGCCAGCAGCTTAGGTCCAGCGAGTCCCTACGAGCAGTACTTC,CASSLGPASPYEQYF
TRBJ2-3,-,-,TRBV9,TGTGCCAGCAGCCCCCGACATACACCTAGCACAGATACGCAGTATTTT,CASSPRHTPSTDTQYF
TRBJ1-2,-,-,TRBV4-1,TGCGCCAGCAGCCAAGATCGAGCTAACTATGGCTACACCTTC,CASSQDRANYGYTF
TRBJ2-7,-,-,TRBV5-5,TGTGCCAGCAGCCCGGGGAGGGAGCAGTACTTC,CASSPGREQYF
TRBJ2-7,-,-,TRBV4-2,TGTGCCAGCAGCCAAGATGGGTCTGGGGCAAACTACGAGCAGTACTTC,CASSQDGSGANYEQYF
TRBJ1-3,-,once,TRBV2,TGTGCCAGCAGCGGAGCGGCTGTATACTCTGGAAACACCATATATTTT,CASSGAAVYSGNTIYF
TRBJ1-1,TRBD1,-,TRBV6-5,TGTGCCAGCAGTTACTCTAAGGGACAGGGGTACACTGAAGCTTTCTTT,CASSYSKGQGYTEAFF
TRBJ2-2,TRBD1,-,TRBV18,TGTGCCAGCTCACGGACAGGGGGCGCAGACACCGGGGAGCTGTTTTTT,CASSRTGGADTGELFF
TRBJ2-1,-,-,TRBV29-1,TGCAGCGTCTTGGACAGTAACTACAATGAGCAGTTCTTC,CSVLDSNYNEQFF
TRBJ2-1,TRBD2,-,TRBV9,TGTGCCAGCAGCGTAGAGGGAGGGAATGAGCAGTTCTTC,CASSVEGGNEQFF
TRBJ2-7,TRBD2,-,TRBV5-4,TGTGCCAGCAGCTTGGCGACTAGCGGGGGTTACGAGCAGTACTTC,CASSLATSGGYEQYF